What follows are 13 T cell receptor beta chains derived from one specimen sequenced in a study of blood T cell dynamics during melanoma immunotherapy. Profiled with immunoSEQ multiplex PCR; TCRdb holds only in-frame clones, not every one. Of more than 8,500 clones in the sample, 65% to 90% were seen once. Time point in this sample: pre-treatment baseline. The starting material was blood, obtained from a patient treated with checkpoint blockade. These receptor sequences come from a human donor with melanoma.

This sequence joins TRBV6-1 and TRBJ1-4; TRBD1 agrees at 8 bases. The CDR3 has 15 residues. The V gene end was trimmed by 4 bases and the J gene end by 8 bases; junction bases not matched to a gene: 9. Looked up from germline, CDR1 is MNHNS and CDR2 is SASEGT. In nucleotides, the CDR3 is TGTGCCAGCAGTGGAACCGGGACAGGCAACGAAAAACTGTTTTTT. This encodes CASSGTGTGNEKLFF.

The rearrangement links TRBV30 to TRBJ2-1; 7 bases agree with TRBD1. The germline V gene has CDR1 GTSNPN and CDR2 SVGIG (reference sequence). Trimming cost V 0 bases and J 12 bases; bases outside gene matches: 8. The CDR3 is 13 residues long. The CDR3 spells CAWSVQGPQGQFF. CDR3 DNA sequence: TGTGCCTGGAGTGTACAGGGGCCACAGGGGCAGTTCTTC.

The V and J genes are TRBV6-5 and TRBJ1-1; tentatively, D is TRBD1 (5 bases). Trimming shortened V by 4 bases and J by 7 bases, and 10 bases separated the two germline ends. CDR1 and CDR2 (germline): MNHEY, SVGAGI. This CDR3 spans 12 amino acids. In DNA form, the CDR3 reads TGTGCCAGCAGTTGGACTGGGGGTGAAGCTTTCTTT. Amino acids: CASSWTGGEAFF.

The V and J genes are TRBV5-5 and TRBJ2-1, with TRBD1 matching 10 bases. This CDR3 is 15 amino acids long. V was pared by 3 bases and J by 14 bases, with 14 bases of the junction left unmatched. Germline loops: CDR1 SGHKS, CDR2 YYEKEE (reference sequence). The CDR3 DNA follows: TGTGCCAGCAGCTCCGCCGGGACAGGGGCCTTGGAGGAGTTCTTC. It translates to CASSSAGTGALEEFF.

Written as DNA, the CDR3 is TGCAGCGTGATTCTAAGCTCCTACAATGAGCAGTTCTTC. Its translation is CSVILSSYNEQFF. This chain connects TRBV29-1 to TRBJ2-1; no reliable D call. With 6 bases removed from V and 0 bases from J, the gap between germline ends came to 9 bases. The germline gives CDR1 SQVTM, CDR2 ANQGSEA. The CDR3 runs 13 residues.

This clone showed up just once. The rearrangement joins TRBV2 to TRBJ2-7; perhaps TRBD2 as D (5 bases). Trimming cost V 7 bases and J 3 bases, with 10 bases left between them. Germline CDR1 reads SNHLY; CDR2 reads FYNNEI. CDR3 length: 12 residues. CDR3 protein: CASTEGVYEQYF. For the CDR3, the DNA is TGTGCCAGCACCGAGGGTGTCTACGAGCAGTACTTC.

V usage is TRBV27 and J usage is TRBJ2-7; 11 bases map to TRBD2. The CDR3 has 16 amino acids. Germline lookup yields CDR1 MNHEY and CDR2 SMNVEV (reference sequence). J lost 2 bases, V lost 0 bases, and 3 bases had no gene match. The CDR3 reads CASSLSSSGGAYEQYF. In nucleotides, the CDR3 is TGTGCCAGCAGTTTATCTAGTAGCGGGGGGGCCTACGAGCAGTACTTC.

The V and J genes are TRBV19 and TRBJ2-2; TRBD1 aligns across 7 bases. CDR1 is LNHDA, CDR2 SQIVND, per germline (reference sequence). J gave up 4 bases and V 3 bases, and 11 bases lay outside the gene matches. The CDR3 has 17 amino acids. This CDR3 reads CASSIIDRDRPTGELFF. The CDR3 DNA reads as TGTGCCAGTAGTATTATCGACAGGGATCGTCCCACCGGGGAGCTGTTTTTT.

The chain combines TRBV9 with TRBJ2-3, with TRBD1 matching over 9 bases. This CDR3 contains 15 residues. Germline loops: CDR1 SGDLS, CDR2 YYNGEE. The V segment lost 3 bases and the J segment 6 bases; nucleotides outside the gene matches: 8. CDR3 amino acids: CASSDGQGIFDTQYF. For the CDR3, the DNA is TGTGCCAGCAGCGACGGACAGGGGATCTTCGATACGCAGTATTTT.

This clone has only a few counts. This rearrangement joins TRBV6-1 to TRBJ1-5; D is possibly TRBD1 (6 bases). The V end lost 0 bases, the J end lost 3 bases, and 9 bases lay between the germline ends. The CDR3 is made up of 15 amino acids. CDR1 and CDR2 (germline): MNHNS, SASEGT. DNA for the CDR3: TGTGCCAGCAGTGAAGCACAGGGCTTCAATCAGCCCCAGCATTTT. It is translated as CASSEAQGFNQPQHF.

The V call is TRBV9, the J call TRBJ2-1; 12 nucleotides align to TRBD2. CDR3 length equals 16 residues. Trimming took 3 bases from V and 7 from J; bases not matched to a gene: 8. Germline V gene lookup returns CDR1 SGDLS and CDR2 YYNGEE. The CDR3 here is CASSDPLAGGRNEQFF. Here the CDR3 DNA reads TGTGCCAGCAGCGACCCGCTAGCGGGGGGGCGAAATGAGCAGTTCTTC.

V and J are TRBV6-5 and TRBJ2-3, with unresolved D. V shed 6 bases and J shed 6 bases, with 16 bases lying between them. The length of the CDR3 is 14 residues. Germline V gives CDR1 MNHEY, CDR2 SVGAGI. The CDR3 nucleotides are TGTGCCAGCAGGGCCGCTAGATTAGGTGATACGCAGTATTTT. As protein: CASRAARLGDTQYF.

This clone appeared a single time. The chain uses TRBV7-9 and TRBJ2-3, with 8 bases that match TRBD2. Germline loops: CDR1 SEHNR, CDR2 FQNEAQ (reference sequence). The CDR3 is 16 residues long. J lost 3 bases, V lost 6 bases, and 11 bases had no gene match. The CDR3 sequence: CASRPRSGGLTDTQYF. CDR3 DNA: TGTGCCAGCAGACCAAGGTCGGGGGGGTTGACAGATACGCAGTATTTT.